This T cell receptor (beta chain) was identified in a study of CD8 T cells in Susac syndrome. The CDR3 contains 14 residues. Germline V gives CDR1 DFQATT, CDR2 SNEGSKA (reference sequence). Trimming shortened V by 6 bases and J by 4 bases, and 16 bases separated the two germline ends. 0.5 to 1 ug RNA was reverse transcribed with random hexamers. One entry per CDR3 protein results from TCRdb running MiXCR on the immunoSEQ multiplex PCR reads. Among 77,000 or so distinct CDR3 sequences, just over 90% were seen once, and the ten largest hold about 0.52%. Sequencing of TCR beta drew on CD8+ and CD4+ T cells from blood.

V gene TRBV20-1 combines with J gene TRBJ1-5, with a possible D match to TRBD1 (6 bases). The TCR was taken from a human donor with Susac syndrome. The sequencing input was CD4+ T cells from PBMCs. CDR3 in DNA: TGCAGTGCGGAGGGGCAGGGGAAGAATCAGCCCCAGCATTTT. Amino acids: CSAEGQGKNQPQHF.